This T cell receptor beta chain was captured by sequencing in a study of graft-versus-host responses after intestinal transplantation (dated by TCRdb to 2020 to 2022). As for the study more broadly: The transplants that recipients got were multivisceral, liver-intestinal, or isolated intestinal. A peak of at least 4% donor T cells among recipient peripheral blood mononuclear cells was the definition used for donor T cell macrochimerism. Every recipient was given anti-thymocyte globulin induction, followed by about three years of maintenance tacrolimus and steroids. After intestinal transplantation, graft-versus-host and host-versus-graft alloreactive T cell clones were followed in the graft, circulation and bone marrow using bulk TCR-beta CDR3 sequencing. Rather than going through the commercial service, samples from three later patients were sequenced in-house on an Illumina MiSeq and processed with MiXCR. Alloreactive clones were identified by sequencing pre-transplant mixed lymphocyte reaction products and comparing them with unstimulated pre-transplant donor and recipient T cells. Of the roughly 26 intestinal transplant recipients enrolled in the cohort, one of whom was a retransplant, a few patients without pretransplant specimens were excluded. Study-wide findings and limitations: Early after transplant, declines in HvG clones were associated with peak levels of circulating GvH clones. GvH clones turned up in recipient bone marrow, with some appearing earlier in ileal mucosa or blood, a pattern consistent with an intestinal mucosal origin. Patients with donor T cell macrochimerism had high GvH to HvG T cell clonal ratios in their allografts. The conclusions were limited by the relatively low number and heterogeneity of the intestinal transplant patients.

Reading from cysteine to phenylalanine, the CDR3 counts 14 amino acids. Only the CDR3 portion is preserved as DNA: 42 bases, with reading frame beginning at the first base. Per the germline V gene (reference sequence), SGHNT is the CDR1 and YYREEE is the CDR2. V sheds 1 base and J sheds 8 bases, leaving 13 bases between their ends. Taken with the paper, the label for time point translates to: cells obtained before transplantation from donor or recipient. CD3+CD4+ and CD3+CD8+ populations were FACS-sorted from unstimulated pre-transplant donor and recipient cells taken from spleen or lymph nodes. To prepare the library, the immunoSEQ multiplex PCR assay was applied. In most patients, genomic DNA was isolated using the Qiagen DNeasy Blood and Tissue Kit and sent frozen to Adaptive Biotechnologies for TCR sequencing. For most patients, high-throughput TCR-beta CDR3 sequencing of genomic DNA was performed by Adaptive Biotechnologies. The study's own analysis went as follows. TCR sequencing data were retrieved from Adaptive's ImmunoSEQ software for about 17 patients, whereas a few other patients were processed with MiXCR and VDJtools. To correct CD4 versus CD8 sorting errors, any sequence found in both subsets at a frequency ratio below 5:1 was removed. Because the origin of CDR3 nucleotide sequences shared between donor and recipient could not be assigned, those sequences were removed. Alloreactive clones required at least 2-fold expansion over unstimulated cells and minimum CFSE-low frequency of 0.002% (template counts) or 0.001% (read counts). Mappable clones were those detected in sequenced pre-transplant spleen, lymph node, or MLR CFSE-low populations of the donor or recipient. The cumulative frequency of alloreactive clones was calculated as a percentage of all sequences, weighted by copy number. The clones in this table, taken by TCRdb from immuneACCESS, are in-frame only. Not every clone is retained; where verified, under half of the shortfall comes from an unresolved V gene, and the cause of the rest is unknown. V, J and clone size are those of that table, while D and trimming were read from the DNA. This sample holds more than 65,000 clones; just under 95% were observed only once. The top ten constitute around 0.54% of the sample.

With regard to this clone: Its specific antigen is unknown. It has no much larger one-base neighbor in the sample; base qualities were not kept.

The V and J genes are TRBV5-4 and TRBJ2-1; matching of 5 bases hints at TRBD2 as the D gene. The clonotype comes from a human donor who received an intestinal transplant. Here the sequenced sample was unstimulated CD8+ T cells sorted from spleen or lymph node cells, taken before intestinal transplant. For the CDR3, the sequence is CASSLWESHDEQFF. In nucleotides, the sequence is TGTGCCAGCAGCTTGTGGGAGAGCCACGATGAGCAGTTCTTC.